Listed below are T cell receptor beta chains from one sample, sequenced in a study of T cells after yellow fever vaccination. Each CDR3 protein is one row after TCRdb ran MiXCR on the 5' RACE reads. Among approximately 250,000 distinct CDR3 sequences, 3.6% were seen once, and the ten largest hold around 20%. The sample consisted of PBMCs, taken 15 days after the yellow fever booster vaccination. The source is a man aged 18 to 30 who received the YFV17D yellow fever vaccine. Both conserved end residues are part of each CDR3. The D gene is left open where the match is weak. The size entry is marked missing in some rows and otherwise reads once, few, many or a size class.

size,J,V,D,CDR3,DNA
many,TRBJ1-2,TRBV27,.,CASSYTPSDLYGYTF,TGTGCCAGCAGTTATACCCCCTCCGACCTCTATGGCTACACCTTC
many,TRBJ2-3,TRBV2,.,CASTAGNTDTQYF,TGTGCCAGCACCGCAGGGAACACAGATACGCAGTATTTT
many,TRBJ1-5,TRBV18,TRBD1,CASSRDRDQPQHF,TGTGCCAGCAGCCGGGACAGGGATCAGCCCCAGCATTTT
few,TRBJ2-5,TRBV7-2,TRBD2,CASSSFLRTSAETQYF,TGTGCCAGCAGCTCATTTCTCCGCACTAGCGCAGAGACCCAGTACTTC
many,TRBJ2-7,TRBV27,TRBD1,CASSFSQGASEQYF,TGTGCCAGCAGTTTTTCCCAGGGGGCCTCGGAGCAGTACTTC
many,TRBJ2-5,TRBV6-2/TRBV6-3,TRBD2,CASSSGLAGEKETQYF,TGTGCCAGCAGTTCGGGACTAGCGGGGGAGAAAGAGACCCAGTACTTC
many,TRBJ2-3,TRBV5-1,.,CASSHRDTYTDTQYF,TGCGCCAGCAGCCACCGGGACACTTACACAGATACGCAGTATTTT
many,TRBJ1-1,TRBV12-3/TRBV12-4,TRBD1,CASSRLGQGSEAFF,TGTGCCAGCAGTCGCCTGGGACAGGGATCTGAAGCTTTCTTT
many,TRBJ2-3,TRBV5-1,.,CASRGTGTAISTDTQYF,TGCGCCAGCAGAGGTACCGGGACGGCCATCAGCACAGATACGCAGTATTTT
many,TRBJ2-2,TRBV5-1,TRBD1,CASSLGQGHTGELFF,TGCGCCAGCAGCTTGGGACAGGGGCACACCGGGGAGCTGTTTTTT
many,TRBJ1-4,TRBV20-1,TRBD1,CSAVRGVGEKLFF,TGCAGTGCTGTCAGGGGGGTAGGGGAAAAACTGTTTTTT
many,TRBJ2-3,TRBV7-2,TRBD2,CASSLSNRPGLRTSTDTQYF,TGTGCCAGCAGCTTATCCAACAGACCGGGACTACGAACGAGCACAGATACGCAGTATTTT
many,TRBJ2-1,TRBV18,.,CASSPRLVSSYNEQFF,TGTGCCAGCTCACCGAGGCTGGTGAGCTCCTACAATGAGCAGTTCTTC
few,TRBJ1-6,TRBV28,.,CASSDGSSYNSPLHF,TGTGCCAGCAGTGATGGGAGCTCCTATAATTCACCCCTCCACTTT
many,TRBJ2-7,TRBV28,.,CASSLGGISYEQYF,TGTGCCAGCAGTTTAGGCGGGATATCCTACGAGCAGTACTTC
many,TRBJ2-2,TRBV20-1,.,CSARQAGMMNTGELFF,TGCAGTGCTAGGCAGGCCGGTATGATGAACACCGGGGAGCTGTTTTTT
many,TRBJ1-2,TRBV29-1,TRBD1,CSVVAGQGSRYTF,TGCAGCGTTGTCGCGGGACAGGGGTCGCGCTACACCTTC
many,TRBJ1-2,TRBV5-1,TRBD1,CASSRAQGALSNYGYTF,TGCGCCAGCAGCCGGGCCCAGGGGGCGCTTAGTAACTATGGCTACACCTTC
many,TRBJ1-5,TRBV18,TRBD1,CASSSTGQGSQPQHF,TGTGCCAGCTCGTCGACCGGACAGGGAAGTCAGCCCCAGCATTTT
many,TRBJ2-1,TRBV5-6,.,CASSLGTNSPYNEQFF,TGTGCCAGCAGCTTGGGTACCAATAGTCCCTACAATGAGCAGTTCTTC
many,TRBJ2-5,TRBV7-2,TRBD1,CASSLGRTGLGETQYF,TGTGCCAGCAGCTTGGGGAGGACAGGGCTGGGGGAGACCCAGTACTTC
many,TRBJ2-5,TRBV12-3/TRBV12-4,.,CASAEKETQYF,TGTGCCAGCGCAGAAAAAGAGACCCAGTACTTC
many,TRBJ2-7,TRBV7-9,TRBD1,CASSRTGEQYF,TGTGCCAGCAGTCGGACAGGGGAGCAGTACTTC
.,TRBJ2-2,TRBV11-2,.,CASSSRFGELFF,TGTGCCAGCAGCTCCCGGTTCGGGGAGCTGTTTTTT
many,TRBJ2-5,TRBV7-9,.,CASSTPGYQETQYF,TGTGCCAGCAGCACCCCAGGGTATCAAGAGACCCAGTACTTC
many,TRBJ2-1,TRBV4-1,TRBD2,CASSHAGGGYNEQFF,TGCGCCAGCAGCCATGCTGGGGGGGGGTACAATGAGCAGTTCTTC
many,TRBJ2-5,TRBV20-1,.,CSGRRVGETQYF,TGCAGTGGGAGGCGGGTGGGAGAGACCCAGTACTTC